This T cell receptor beta chain was found in a study of cytomegalovirus exposure and HLA in healthy donors (dated 2017 in TCRdb). Regarding the study in general: According to an earlier analysis of several hundred of the donors, about 179 million T cells yielded roughly 110 million unique TCR beta sequences and about 300 Gb of sequence data. An early release covering roughly 640 HLA-typed donors comprised approximately 300 gigabases of sequencing data and tens of millions of unique TCR sequences. The genetic ancestry cluster associated with self-reported Caucasian donors included roughly four fifths of the roughly 410 genotyped donors. The aim of the study was to test whether cataloging public T cell receptors could identify signatures of past pathogen exposure. Using immunosequencing, the study profiled T cell repertoires from fewer than 850 subjects and related those repertoires to cytomegalovirus serostatus. In addition to the first cohort of roughly 670 subjects, a separate validation cohort of 130 or so different subjects was used. High-throughput TCR immunosequencing, statistical association of individual TCRs with disease status, and machine learning were combined to predict cytomegalovirus infection status. To study patterns of TCR occurrence, a later analysis re-analyzed previously published TCR beta repertoires from around 670 donors and added high-resolution HLA genotyping. Rather than drawing on any new phenotypic data, the later analysis identified candidate immune exposures from TCR beta sequences and the way those sequences occurred across donors. An earlier analysis of several hundred of the donors used high-throughput TCR beta sequencing to judge whether each TCR beta V gene segment behaved as functional or pseudogenic. Alongside the repertoire data, information on donor age, sex, ethnicity and CMV serostatus was compiled. In a later genetic analysis, genome-wide SNP genotypes for about 65% of the roughly 700 donors were used, and that subset was treated as a discovery cohort. All discovery cohort repertoires had been generated using a single sequencing platform. HLA typing covered class I and class II loci at four-digit resolution. Typing coverage varied by locus: about 620-630 donors for A, B, C, DRB1 and DQB1; more than 500 for DQA1; approximately 570 for DPA1; 450 to 480 for DPB1. A handful of DR-DQ haplotypes were handled as single units for association and clustering because linkage in the cohort was strong. Across some 400 genotyped donors of the cohort, an average of approximately 200,000 unique TCR beta nucleotide sequences per donor were sequenced, and about a sixth of those sequences were non-productive. What the work shows at the level of the full study, not this receptor alone: Most CMV-associated TCR beta chains appeared to be HLA-restricted in a later analysis, and the HLA associations seemed to be driven largely by CMV exposure. Because the 87-base-pair reads could not distinguish some IMGT-functional V segments, including TRBV6-2 and TRBV6-3, those segments were excluded. Across donors, most TCR sequences were observed very rarely, whereas some public TCRs were present in many individuals. For the cohort, immune exposure information was limited to CMV serostatus. In an earlier analysis of around 600 of the donors, most TCR beta V segments appeared in productive rearrangements about 87% or about 30% of the time, broadly matching IMGT annotations. The classifier was reported to diagnose cytomegalovirus status with high specificity and sensitivity in both the original cohort and the validation cohort. The sequencing pipeline was judged likely to have produced a cluster of highly shared sequence variants as a technical artifact. Compared with equally common non-associated chains, HLA-associated TCR beta chains in a later analysis were more clonally expanded and had lower generation probabilities. A further reported finding was that TCR beta sequences accurately predicted the HLA-A and HLA-B alleles for most subjects in the first cohort. A later analysis found that TCR association rates varied across HLA loci, with DRB1 alleles showing the most associated TCRs and HLA-C alleles the fewest. The presence/absence analyses assumed that sequencing depth was roughly uniform across donors, and that assumption may not be true. A later analysis reported that several top co-occurrence clusters appeared linked to parvovirus B19, influenza, CMV and Epstein-Barr virus. A later genetic analysis reported fewer N-insertions in productive TCRs among donors in an Asian-associated ancestry cluster than the approximately 700-donor mean. Only TCR beta chains were sequenced in this cohort, and the absence of alpha or paired-chain data limited detectable features. The authors suggested that the approach could potentially be generalized to other disease states and immunological phenotypes. Because HLA typing was missing for some donors at each locus, association tests included only the typed subset. A total of about 180 TCR beta chains were listed by the study as associated with cytomegalovirus. Correlated functional status among segregating V segments might reflect linkage disequilibrium, but an unknown experimental factor could not be ruled out. The earlier analysis of some 540 of the donors excluded some 16 rarely observed V segments, including chromosome 9 orphons, because counts were too low. In a later analysis, around 17,000 TCR beta sequences were associated with specific HLA alleles at a false discovery rate of 0.05. When HLA alleles, especially DR and DQ, strongly co-occurred, TCR associations were difficult to assign to individual alleles. In vitro tests confirmed that a few of the cytomegalovirus-associated TCR beta chains recognize cytomegalovirus antigens. An association between a missense DCLRE1C variant and V-gene and J-gene trimming of TCR beta chains was found in a later genetic analysis and replicated in an independent cohort.

A few counts support this clone. Its specific antigen is unknown. Per-nucleotide qualities are absent, and no much larger clonotype sits a single base away. V is pared back by 6 bases and J by 2 bases, with 10 bases lying between the germline termini. As encoded in the germline V gene, CDR1 is LGHNT while CDR2 is FRNRAP. The CDR3 holds 13 amino acids from the cysteine to the phenylalanine. Only the CDR3 part of the read is kept: 39 bases, read in frame from the first base. The cohort consisted of 666 healthy bone marrow donors. Cohort members were all nominally healthy when sampled, although unrecorded immune exposures were likely present. The donor was CMV seropositive and belonged to the group of over 250 seropositive cohort members. A peripheral blood sample was provided by each donor, and peripheral blood mononuclear cells were used for TCR beta sequencing. The Qiagen DNeasy Blood Extraction Kit was used to extract genomic DNA from the blood cell samples.

Library creation used the immunoSEQ multiplex PCR assay. For the multiplex PCR, a mixture combining 60 forward primers for TCR Vbeta segments and 13 reverse primers for TCR Jbeta segments was used. The CDR3 region of rearranged TCR beta genes was amplified from genomic DNA by a multiplex PCR assay. On the Illumina HiSeq System, the amplified TCR beta libraries were sequenced as 87-base-pair reads. Under the source paper's analysis protocol: A later analysis counted about 76 million unique TCR beta chains across the 640 or so repertoires, and some 11 million of these chains were shared by at least two donors. To remove PCR and sequencing errors, raw reads were error-corrected and collapsed into unique sequences using a nearest-neighbor algorithm that merged closely related sequences. Alignment of CDR3 sequences to IMGT reference sequences was used to assign V, D and J gene segments. For a sequence to be retained, at least a six-nucleotide match to both a V gene segment and a J gene segment was required. A rearrangement counted as productive if the CDR3 had no stop codons and remained in frame with V and J, and every other rearrangement counted as non-productive. CDR3 was defined according to IMGT convention as the region running from the second conserved V-encoded cysteine to the conserved J-encoded phenylalanine. The earlier analysis of some 600 of the donors excluded sequences that lacked an unambiguous match to a single V gene segment. In an earlier analysis of 500 to 750 of the donors, V segments were called functional above 56.7% productive rearrangements and were called segregating when the between-donor standard deviation exceeded 5%. A statistical classification framework was built for diagnosing cytomegalovirus status from the catalog of TCR beta chain sequences. V and J gene assignment, in a later analysis, came from comparing TCR nucleotide sequences with IMGT/GENE-DB human TR gene sequences. Using the TCRdist pipeline, a later analysis assigned CDR3 sequences along with most-parsimonious VDJ recombination scenarios. In a later analysis, every TCR beta chain was defined by the combination of its CDR3 amino acid sequence and its V-gene family, and reads without a unique V-gene family were dropped. In a later analysis, several hundred highly shared, low-generation-probability nucleotide sequences were removed to address suspected cross-contamination and a sequencing artifact. In a later analysis, a clonal expansion index was calculated for each public chain from normalized within-repertoire ranks of inferred template counts. In a later analysis, generation probabilities were computed using a VDJ recombination model fitted to out-of-frame rearrangements, and the results were checked against IGoR. In a later analysis, hypergeometric tests were used to score TCR-TCR, TCR-HLA and TCR-CMV co-occurrence, with a repertoire-size bias correction applied to TCR pairs. A later analysis estimated false discovery rates by permuting HLA or CMV assignments 20 times. A later analysis grouped co-occurring TCRs with DBSCAN, adding TCRdist sequence similarity when clustering within HLA-allele-positive subsets. Repertoires with fewer than 30,000 or more than 120,000 public chains, plus five repertoires with anomalous nucleotide sharing, were excluded from co-occurrence clustering. The table was pulled from immuneACCESS by TCRdb, which kept in-frame rearrangements only. Such tables lose some clones; where checked, under half of the loss comes from unresolved V genes, and the rest has no known cause. From that table come the V and J calls and clone size; the DNA was used to work out D and trimming. Recorded for this sample are 150,000 to 180,000 clones; about 85% of them occurred a single time. Roughly 8% of the sample goes to the ten largest clones.

Sample: PBMCs. The source is a man aged 25-40 years in good health and CMV-seropositive. Rearrangement joined TRBV12-5 to TRBJ2-5; TRBD1 is possibly the D segment (5 matching bases). The DNA sequence reads TGTGCTAGTGGCCCGGCAGGGCAAGAGACCCAGTACTTC. It codes for CASGPAGQETQYF.